This T cell receptor beta chain was profiled in a study of blood T cell repertoires in COVID-19. The CDR3 length is 16 residues. V was pared by 1 base and J by 9 bases, with 10 bases of the junction left unmatched. Germline loops: CDR1 LGHNA, CDR2 YNFKEQ. Profiled with immunoSEQ multiplex PCR; TCRdb holds only in-frame clones, not every one. The data contain around 220,000 clones, roughly 80% of them singletons. Sequencing was performed on peripheral blood. The chain links TRBV4-2 to TRBJ2-1; 9 bases align to TRBD2. This receptor was obtained from a human donor in a cohort sampled during active COVID-19. CDR3 sequence (DNA): TGTGCCAGCAGCCAAGTCGCTAGCGGGGCGGCCGGTGAGCAGTTCTTC. Translating gives CASSQVASGAAGEQFF.